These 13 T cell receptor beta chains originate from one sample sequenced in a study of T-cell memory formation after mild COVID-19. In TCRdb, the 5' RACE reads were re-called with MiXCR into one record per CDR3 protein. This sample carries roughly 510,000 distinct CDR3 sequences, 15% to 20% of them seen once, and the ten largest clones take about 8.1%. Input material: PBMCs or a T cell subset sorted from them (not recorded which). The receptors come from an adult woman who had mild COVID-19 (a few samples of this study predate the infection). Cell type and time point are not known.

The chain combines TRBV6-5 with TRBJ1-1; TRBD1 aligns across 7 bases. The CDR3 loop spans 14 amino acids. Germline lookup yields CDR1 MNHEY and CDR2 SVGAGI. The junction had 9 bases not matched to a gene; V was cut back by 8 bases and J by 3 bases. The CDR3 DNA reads TGTGCCAGCTTTAGGGGGCCTGGGTACACTGAAGCTTTCTTT. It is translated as CASFRGPGYTEAFF.

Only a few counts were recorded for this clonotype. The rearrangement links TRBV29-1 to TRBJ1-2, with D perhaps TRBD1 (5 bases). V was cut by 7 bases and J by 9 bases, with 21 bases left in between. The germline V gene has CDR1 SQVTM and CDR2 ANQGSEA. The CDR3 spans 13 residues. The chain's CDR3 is CSGGTPPGGSYTF. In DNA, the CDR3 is TGCAGCGGTGGGACTCCGCCTGGAGGGAGCTACACCTTC.

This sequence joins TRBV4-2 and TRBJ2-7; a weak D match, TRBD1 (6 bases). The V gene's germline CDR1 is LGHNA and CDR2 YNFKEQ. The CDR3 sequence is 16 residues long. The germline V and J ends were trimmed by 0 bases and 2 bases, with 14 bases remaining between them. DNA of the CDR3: TGTGCCAGCAGCCAAGATTTGAAGGGGGAACCCTACGAGCAGTACTTC. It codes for CASSQDLKGEPYEQYF.

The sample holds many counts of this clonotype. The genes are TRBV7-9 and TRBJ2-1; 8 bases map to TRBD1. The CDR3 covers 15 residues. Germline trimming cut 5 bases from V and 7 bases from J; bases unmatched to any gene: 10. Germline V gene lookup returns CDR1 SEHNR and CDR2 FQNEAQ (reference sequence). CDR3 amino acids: CASSLTGAAVNEQFF. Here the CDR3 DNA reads TGTGCCAGCAGCCTGACAGGGGCCGCCGTTAATGAGCAGTTCTTC.

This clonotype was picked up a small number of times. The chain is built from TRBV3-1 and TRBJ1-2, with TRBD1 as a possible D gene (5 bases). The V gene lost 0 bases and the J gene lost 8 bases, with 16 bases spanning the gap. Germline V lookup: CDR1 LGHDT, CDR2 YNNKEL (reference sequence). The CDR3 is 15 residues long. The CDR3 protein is CASSQDLGRERGYTF. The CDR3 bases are TGTGCCAGCAGCCAAGATCTGGGCAGGGAGAGAGGCTACACCTTC. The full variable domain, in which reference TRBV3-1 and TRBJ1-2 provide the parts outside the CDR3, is DTAVSQTPKYLVTQMGNDKSIKCEQNLGHDTMYWYKQDSKKFLKIMFSYNNKELIINETVPNRFSPKSPDKAHLNLHINSLELGDSAVYFCASSQDLGRERGYTFGSGTRLTVV.

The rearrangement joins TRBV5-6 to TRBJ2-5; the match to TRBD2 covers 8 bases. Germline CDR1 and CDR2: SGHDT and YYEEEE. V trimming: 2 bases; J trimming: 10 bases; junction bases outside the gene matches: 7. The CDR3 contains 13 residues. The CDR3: CASSFSAGGFQYF. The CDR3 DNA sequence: TGTGCCAGCAGCTTTTCCGCGGGGGGATTCCAGTACTTC.

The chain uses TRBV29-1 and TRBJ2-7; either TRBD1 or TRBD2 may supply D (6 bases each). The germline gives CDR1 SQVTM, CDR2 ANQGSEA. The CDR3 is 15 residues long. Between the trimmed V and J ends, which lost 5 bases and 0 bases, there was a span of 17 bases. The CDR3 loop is CSVRKGGLGSYEQYF. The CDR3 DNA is TGCAGCGTTCGTAAGGGGGGCCTGGGCTCCTACGAGCAGTACTTC.

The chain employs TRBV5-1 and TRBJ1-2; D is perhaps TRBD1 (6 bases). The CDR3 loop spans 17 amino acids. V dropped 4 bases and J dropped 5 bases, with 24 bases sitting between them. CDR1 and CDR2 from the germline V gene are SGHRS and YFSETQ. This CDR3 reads CASSPRDKADRSYGYTF. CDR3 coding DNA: TGCGCCAGCAGCCCGCGGGACAAGGCAGATAGGTCATATGGCTACACCTTC.

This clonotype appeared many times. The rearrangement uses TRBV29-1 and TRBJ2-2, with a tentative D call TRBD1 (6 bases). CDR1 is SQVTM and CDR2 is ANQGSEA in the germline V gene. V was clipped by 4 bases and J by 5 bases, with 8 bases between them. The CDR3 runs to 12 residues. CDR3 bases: TGCAGCGTTGCTCAGGGGACCGGGGAGCTGTTTTTT. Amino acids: CSVAQGTGELFF.

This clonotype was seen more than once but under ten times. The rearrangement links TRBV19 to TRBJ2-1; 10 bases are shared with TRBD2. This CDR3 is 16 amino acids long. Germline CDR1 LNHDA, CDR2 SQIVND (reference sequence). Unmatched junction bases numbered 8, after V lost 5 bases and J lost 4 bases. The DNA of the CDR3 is TGTGCCAGTAGTGTCGGACTAGCGGTGATTTACAATGAGCAGTTCTTC. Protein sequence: CASSVGLAVIYNEQFF. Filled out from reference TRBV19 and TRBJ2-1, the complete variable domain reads DGGITQSPKYLFRKEGQNVTLSCEQNLNHDAMYWYRQDPGQGLRLIYYSQIVNDFQKGDIAEGYSVSREKKESFPLTVTSAQKNPTAFYLCASSVGLAVIYNEQFFGPGTRLTVL.

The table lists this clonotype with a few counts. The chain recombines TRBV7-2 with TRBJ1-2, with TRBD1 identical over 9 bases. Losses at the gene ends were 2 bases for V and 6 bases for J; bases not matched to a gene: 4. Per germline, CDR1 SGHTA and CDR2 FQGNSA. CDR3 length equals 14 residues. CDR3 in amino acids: CASSLLQGADGYTF. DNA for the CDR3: TGTGCCAGCAGCTTACTACAGGGGGCCGATGGCTACACCTTC.

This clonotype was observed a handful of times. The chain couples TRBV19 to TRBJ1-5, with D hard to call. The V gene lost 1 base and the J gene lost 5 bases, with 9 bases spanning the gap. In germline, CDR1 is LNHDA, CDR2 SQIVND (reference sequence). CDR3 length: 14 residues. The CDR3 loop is CASSIAAGYQPQHF. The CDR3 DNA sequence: TGTGCCAGTAGTATAGCGGCAGGCTATCAGCCCCAGCATTTT.

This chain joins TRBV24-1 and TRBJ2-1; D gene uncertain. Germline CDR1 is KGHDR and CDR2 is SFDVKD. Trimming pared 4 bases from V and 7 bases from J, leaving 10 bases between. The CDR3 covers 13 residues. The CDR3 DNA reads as TGTGCCACCAGTGAAACCTTTGAAAATGAGCAGTTCTTC. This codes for CATSETFENEQFF.